The 15 T cell receptor beta chains below were found in one sample sequenced in a study of blood T cell repertoires in COVID-19. Here immunoSEQ multiplex PCR was the method, and the copy in TCRdb shows in-frame clones only, minus some. The sample holds 470,000 or so clones; approximately 90% are singletons and the top ten take 4% to 5.5%. The sample comprised peripheral blood. These receptors were taken from a woman aged 25 to 39 with acute or convalescent COVID-19.

V is TRBV7-8 and J is TRBJ2-7; D is perhaps TRBD1 (6 bases). V was trimmed by 5 bases and J by 2 bases, leaving 19 bases between them. Germline V gene data show CDR1 as SGHVS and CDR2 as FQNEAQ. CDR3 size: 16 residues. CDR3: CASSPTTGPPTYEQYF. The CDR3 DNA follows: TGTGCCAGCAGCCCTACTACAGGGCCCCCTACCTACGAGCAGTACTTC.

The chain uses TRBV6-5 and TRBJ2-5; 7 bases are a match to TRBD1. V shed 5 bases, J shed 4 bases, and the junction held 4 bases outside the gene matches. This CDR3 has 13 residues. Germline V gene sequence: CDR1 MNHEY, CDR2 SVGAGI. CDR3 DNA: TGTGCCAGCAGTAACCGGGACAGAGAGACCCAGTACTTC. Its translation: CASSNRDRETQYF.

The chain joins TRBV24-1 to TRBJ2-2, with D perhaps TRBD1 (5 bases). V dropped 0 bases and J dropped 4 bases, with 14 bases sitting between them. Germline CDR1 is KGHDR and CDR2 is SFDVKD. The CDR3 is 17 amino acids. CDR3 DNA: TGTGCCACCAGTGATTTGACAGGCGCCGAGACCACCGGGGAGCTGTTTTTT. As protein: CATSDLTGAETTGELFF.

V gene TRBV28 combines with J gene TRBJ2-5; 9 nucleotides align to TRBD1. V dropped 5 bases and J dropped 5; count of bases not matched to a gene: 12. The CDR3 covers 16 residues. Germline V CDR1 and CDR2: MDHEN, SYDVKM. The CDR3 sequence: CASSPVPGQGGETQYF. CDR3 in DNA: TGTGCCAGCAGTCCAGTCCCGGGACAGGGAGGGGAGACCCAGTACTTC. The full variable domain, rest sourced from reference TRBV28 and TRBJ2-5, is DVKVTQSSRYLVKRTGEKVFLECVQDMDHENMFWYRQDPGLGLRLIYFSYDVKMKEKGDIPEGYSVSREKKERFSLILESASTNQTSMYLCASSPVPGQGGETQYFGPGTRLLVL.

CDR3 residues: CAWTGLRSGTQAFF. CDR3 sequence (DNA): TGTGCCTGGACTGGATTAAGATCAGGGACTCAAGCTTTCTTT. This rearrangement joins TRBV30 to TRBJ1-1, with D perhaps matching TRBD1 (5 bases). Per the germline V gene, CDR1 is GTSNPN and CDR2 is SVGIG (reference sequence). This CDR3 has 14 residues. The germline V and J ends were trimmed by 4 bases and 9 bases, with 21 bases remaining between them.

This chain uses TRBV5-1 with TRBJ2-3; TRBD2 might be the D (5 bases). V was clipped by 3 bases and J by 2 bases, with 10 bases between them. Germline CDR1 is SGHRS and CDR2 is YFSETQ. The CDR3 has 14 residues. The CDR3 reads CASSSRGDTDTQYF. For the CDR3, the DNA is TGCGCCAGCAGCTCCCGGGGTGACACAGATACGCAGTATTTT. The full variable domain, with the rest looked up from reference TRBV5-1 and TRBJ2-3, is KAGVTQTPRYLIKTRGQQVTLSCSPISGHRSVSWYQQTPGQGLQFLFEYFSETQRNKGNFPGRFSGRQFSNSRSEMNVSTLELGDSALYLCASSSRGDTDTQYFGPGTRLTVL.

The chain links TRBV5-1 to TRBJ2-7, with D possibly matching TRBD1 (6 bases). The V end lost 0 bases, the J end lost 3 bases, and 7 bases lay between the germline ends. The CDR3 covers 13 residues. Germline V gene lookup returns CDR1 SGHRS and CDR2 YFSETQ. This CDR3 is CASSLETGYEQYF. In DNA, the CDR3 is TGCGCCAGCAGCTTGGAGACAGGCTACGAGCAGTACTTC.

The chain couples TRBV28 to TRBJ1-4; 9 nucleotides line up with TRBD1. Germline CDR1 MDHEN, CDR2 SYDVKM. The CDR3 length is 14 residues. Trimming took 7 bases from V and 8 from J; bases not matched to a gene: 8. CDR3 residues: CASTSQGAKEKLFF. Here the CDR3 DNA reads TGTGCCAGCACGTCACAGGGGGCGAAGGAAAAACTGTTTTTT.

The chain links TRBV6-6 to TRBJ1-5; TRBD1 is a possible D gene (5 bases). The CDR3 runs to 15 residues. Trimming left V 0 bases short and J 6 bases short, with 12 bases between. Germline CDR1 reads MNHNY; CDR2 reads SVGAGI (reference sequence). The CDR3 loop reads CASSYSSGSIQPQHF. CDR3 sequence (DNA): TGTGCCAGCAGTTACTCGTCAGGGTCTATTCAGCCCCAGCATTTT.

This chain links TRBV5-6 with TRBJ2-7; D may be TRBD1 (5 bases). From germline, CDR1 is SGHDT and CDR2 YYEEEE. This CDR3 has 15 residues. Trimming took 4 bases from V and 3 from J, leaving 17 bases between them. The CDR3 DNA is TGTGCCAGCAGCCGACTCAGGGATTCGTTCTACGAGCAGTACTTC. It encodes CASSRLRDSFYEQYF.

This chain connects TRBV2 to TRBJ2-5, with unresolved D. The CDR3 extends over 12 amino acids. The V end lost 7 bases, the J end lost 5 bases, and 11 bases lay between the germline ends. In germline, CDR1 is SNHLY, CDR2 FYNNEI. CDR3 loop: CASTVRAETQYF. In DNA form, the CDR3 reads TGTGCCAGCACGGTCCGCGCGGAGACCCAGTACTTC. The entire variable domain, with the rest obtained from reference TRBV2 and TRBJ2-5, is as follows: EPEVTQTPSHQVTQMGQEVILRCVPISNHLYFYWYRQILGQKVEFLVSFYNNEISEKSEIFDDQFSVERPDGSNFTLKIRSTKLEDSAMYFCASTVRAETQYFGPGTRLLVL.

The chain uses TRBV6-5 and TRBJ2-7, with TRBD2 identical over 8 bases. Germline V CDR1 and CDR2: MNHEY, SVGAGI. The J segment lost 3 bases and the V segment lost 6 bases, leaving 7 bases of the junction unmatched. There are 14 residues in the CDR3. The CDR3 DNA reads as TGTGCCAGCAGCCGGTCTAGCGGGCGCTACGAGCAGTACTTC. It translates to CASSRSSGRYEQYF.

V and J are TRBV3-1 (or the pseudogene TRBV3-2) and TRBJ2-7; 9 positions agree with TRBD1. Unmatched junction bases numbered 10, after V lost 4 bases and J lost 6 bases. CDR1 and CDR2 from the germline V gene are LGHDT and YNNKEL (reference sequence). The CDR3 consists of 15 residues. CDR3 in DNA: TGTGCCAGCAGCCCAAGGGGACAGGGTGGGTCCGAGCAGTACTTC. This gives the protein CASSPRGQGGSEQYF.

V usage is TRBV19 and J usage is TRBJ2-2; D may be TRBD1 (6 bases). CDR3 length: 15 residues. The V end was cut by 6 bases, the J end by 3 bases, with 14 bases between. Germline V gene lookup returns CDR1 LNHDA and CDR2 SQIVND (reference sequence). The CDR3 DNA is TGTGCCAGTAGGATCACAGGGTTGGACACCGGGGAGCTGTTTTTT. Translated, it gives CASRITGLDTGELFF.

The chain couples TRBV5-1 to TRBJ1-1, with D tentatively TRBD1 (5 bases). CDR1 and CDR2 from the germline V gene are SGHRS and YFSETQ. This CDR3 is built from 16 residues. V shed 7 bases and J shed 4 bases, with 23 bases lying between them. The DNA for the CDR3 is TGCGCCAGCCACCCCGATCGGGGGGGAGTGTTCACTGAAGCTTTCTTT. It specifies CASHPDRGGVFTEAFF.